A selection of T cell receptor beta chains follows, all from one sample in a study of shared clonotypes between healthy human individuals. Produced via immunoSEQ multiplex PCR; TCRdb's table is partial and in-frame only. The table records some 2.1 million clones, roughly 93% of them present only once. The sequenced sample consisted of naive CD8+ T cells from PBMCs. The receptor source for this set is a man between 18 and 29 years old in good health. Some clones in this sample may be carry-over from other donors' samples. The CDR3 runs from the conserved cysteine through the conserved F or W. A D gene is named only where the DNA matches it firmly. Size tells how often a clone was seen (once, few, many) or the class of an expanded clone, and some rows leave it out.

CDR3aa: CASSLGPGQVTGELFF; CDR3nt: TGTGCCAGCAGCTTGGGACCGGGACAGGTGACCGGGGAGCTGTTTTTT; j_gene: TRBJ2-2; d_gene: TRBD1; abundance: .; v_gene: TRBV7-6
CDR3aa: CAISEGEAVEAFF; CDR3nt: TGTGCCATCAGTGAGGGGGAGGCCGTCGAAGCTTTCTTT; j_gene: TRBJ1-1; d_gene: .; abundance: .; v_gene: TRBV10-3
CDR3aa: CASSGGHGEGGAIYEQYF; CDR3nt: TGTGCCAGCAGTGGCGGACATGGGGAAGGGGGAGCGATCTACGAGCAGTACTTC; j_gene: TRBJ2-7; d_gene: .; abundance: .; v_gene: TRBV9
CDR3aa: CASSSPGQGANTGELFF; CDR3nt: TGTGCCAGCAGTTCCCCTGGACAGGGGGCGAACACCGGGGAGCTGTTTTTT; j_gene: TRBJ2-2; d_gene: TRBD1; abundance: .; v_gene: TRBV27
CDR3aa: CASKYRLELGEQYF; CDR3nt: TGTGCCAGCAAGTATCGACTCGAACTGGGTGAGCAGTACTTC; j_gene: TRBJ2-7; d_gene: .; abundance: .; v_gene: TRBV7-8
CDR3aa: CASSLNGNTEAFF; CDR3nt: TGTGCCAGCAGCTTGAACGGGAACACTGAAGCTTTCTTT; j_gene: TRBJ1-1; d_gene: .; abundance: once; v_gene: TRBV7-9
CDR3aa: CASSLIGDEQFF; CDR3nt: TGTGCCAGCAGTTTAATAGGGGATGAGCAGTTCTTC; j_gene: TRBJ2-1; d_gene: .; abundance: .; v_gene: TRBV28
CDR3aa: CASSHSSGGFTGELFF; CDR3nt: TGCGCCAGCAGCCACTCCTCGGGGGGTTTTACCGGGGAGCTGTTTTTT; j_gene: TRBJ2-2; d_gene: TRBD2; abundance: .; v_gene: TRBV4-1
CDR3aa: CASSFVGRLTGELFF; CDR3nt: TGTGCCAGCAGTTTTGTTGGGAGACTCACCGGGGAGCTGTTTTTT; j_gene: TRBJ2-2; d_gene: .; abundance: once; v_gene: TRBV27
CDR3aa: CASSLRVRELGETQYF; CDR3nt: TGTGCCAGCAGCTTACGGGTCAGGGAATTGGGAGAGACCCAGTACTTC; j_gene: TRBJ2-5; d_gene: .; abundance: once; v_gene: TRBV11-2
CDR3aa: CASSGYGYTF; CDR3nt: TGTGCCAGTAGCGGCTATGGCTACACCTTC; j_gene: TRBJ1-2; d_gene: .; abundance: .; v_gene: TRBV19
CDR3aa: CASSLEQGVAEAFF; CDR3nt: TGTGCCAGCTCTCTGGAACAGGGCGTGGCTGAAGCTTTCTTT; j_gene: TRBJ1-1; d_gene: .; abundance: .; v_gene: TRBV7-9
CDR3aa: CASTLMLAGGGETQYF; CDR3nt: TGTGCCAGCACCTTAATGCTAGCGGGAGGTGGTGAGACCCAGTACTTC; j_gene: TRBJ2-5; d_gene: TRBD2; abundance: once; v_gene: TRBV7-9
CDR3aa: CASSFDSNGRELFF; CDR3nt: TGTGCCAGCAGCTTCGACAGTAACGGAAGGGAGCTGTTTTTT; j_gene: TRBJ2-2; d_gene: .; abundance: .; v_gene: TRBV11-2
CDR3aa: CASTHSNQPQHF; CDR3nt: TGTGCCAGCACCCATAGCAATCAGCCCCAGCATTTT; j_gene: TRBJ1-5; d_gene: .; abundance: .; v_gene: TRBV7-9